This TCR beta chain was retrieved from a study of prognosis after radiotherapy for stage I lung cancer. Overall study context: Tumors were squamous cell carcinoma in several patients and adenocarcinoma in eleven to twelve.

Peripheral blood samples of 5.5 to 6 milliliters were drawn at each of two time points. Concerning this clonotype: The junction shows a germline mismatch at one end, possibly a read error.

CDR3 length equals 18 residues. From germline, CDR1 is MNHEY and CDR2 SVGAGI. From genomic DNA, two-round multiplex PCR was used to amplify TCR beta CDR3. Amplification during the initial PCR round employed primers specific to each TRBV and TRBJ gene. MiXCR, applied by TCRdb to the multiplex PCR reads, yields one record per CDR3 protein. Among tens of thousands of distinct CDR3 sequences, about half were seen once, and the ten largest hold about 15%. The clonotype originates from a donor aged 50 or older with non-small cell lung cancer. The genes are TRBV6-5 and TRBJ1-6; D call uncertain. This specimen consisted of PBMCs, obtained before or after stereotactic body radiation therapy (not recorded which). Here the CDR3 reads CAISYSVLRHGWGSPLHF. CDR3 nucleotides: TGTGCCATCAGTTACTCGGTTTTAAGACATGGATGGGGTTCACCCCTCCACTTT.